This T cell receptor (beta chain) originates from a study of T cell repertoires in cytomegalovirus infection. Study at large: The authors used CMV epitopes that were HLA-C-restricted (recently identified) and HLA-B-restricted (well studied).

Notes on this clonotype: The antigen is unknown.

TCRdb reprocessed the reads via MiXCR and lists one record per CDR3 protein. The sample includes fewer than 1,000,000 distinct CDR3 sequences, approximately 33% of them seen just once. Germline-derived CDR1 and CDR2 are SGHKS and YYEKEE (reference sequence). The CDR3 consists of 14 residues. V lost 4 bases, J lost 7 bases, and 14 bases lay in between. Study results and caveats: HLA-C-restricted CMV-specific TCR beta clonotypes were dominant in the ex vivo response.

The sample was cultured CD8+ T cells from PBMCs, taken from culture after CMV antigen stimulation. The clonotype comes from a human donor in good health (CMV status not recorded). Some clones in this sample may be carry-over from other donors' samples. J is TRBJ2-2 and V is TRBV5-5; a possible D gene is TRBD1 (6 bases). As DNA, the CDR3 is TGTGCCAGCAGCGACAGGACAGTTCGCGGGGAGCTGTTTTTT. Amino acids: CASSDRTVRGELFF.